The 32 T cell receptor beta chains given below trace back to one sample, sequenced in a study of cytomegalovirus exposure and HLA in healthy donors. The PCR used 60 Vbeta and 13 Jbeta primers. Method: immunoSEQ multiplex PCR; TCRdb's copy keeps in-frame clones and lacks some. The data hold 95,000 to 120,000 clones, with roughly four fifths observed a single time. Sample: PBMCs. The receptors come from a woman younger than 30 in good health and CMV-seronegative.

The rearrangement joins TRBV5-1 to TRBJ1-1; a weak D match, TRBD1 (6 bases). V shed 4 bases and J shed 0 bases, with 10 bases lying between them. The CDR3 length is 14 residues. Germline lookup yields CDR1 SGHRS and CDR2 YFSETQ. CDR3 DNA: TGCGCCAGCAGCCGGGACACAATGAACACTGAAGCTTTCTTT. The encoded protein is CASSRDTMNTEAFF.

This clone was detected once. V and J are TRBV19 and TRBJ1-5, with a tentative D call TRBD1 (6 bases). V lost 4 bases and J lost 0, with 16 bases in between. Per germline, CDR1 LNHDA and CDR2 SQIVND (reference sequence). The CDR3 totals 17 residues. CDR3 sequence reads: CASSRDHRVNSNQPQHF. In DNA form, the CDR3 reads TGTGCCAGTAGTAGGGATCACAGGGTAAATAGCAATCAGCCCCAGCATTTT.

The table lists this clone with a few counts. This chain joins TRBV19 and TRBJ2-5, with no clear D. V lost 2 bases and J lost 9, with 13 bases in between. CDR1 is LNHDA, CDR2 SQIVND, per germline (reference sequence). The CDR3 runs 13 residues. CDR3 sequence reads: CASSIRRLEAQYF. The CDR3, as DNA: TGTGCCAGTAGTATACGTCGTCTCGAGGCCCAGTACTTC.

The rearrangement links TRBV7-6 to TRBJ2-3; TRBD1 might be the D (5 bases). Germline V CDR1 and CDR2: SGHVS, FNYEAQ. Trimming left V 4 bases short and J 1 base short, with 15 bases between. CDR3 length: 16 residues. In DNA, the CDR3 is TGTGCCAGCAGCTCATCAGGGTTTGCGGGCACAGATACGCAGTATTTT. Translated, it gives CASSSSGFAGTDTQYF. The complete variable domain, with remaining parts taken from reference TRBV7-6 and TRBJ2-3, reads GAGVSQSPRYKVTKRGQDVALRCDPISGHVSLYWYRQALGQGPEFLTYFNYEAQQDKSGLPNDRFSAERPEGSISTLTIQRTEQRDSAMYRCASSSSGFAGTDTQYFGPGTRLTVL.

For the CDR3, the DNA is TGTGCCAGCAGCTTAGGGACAGGGTTGGGAGCTTTCTTT. This sequence encodes CASSLGTGLGAFF. This rearrangement joins TRBV11-2 to TRBJ1-1, with TRBD1 identical over 8 bases. CDR3 size: 13 residues. CDR1 is SGHAT, CDR2 FQNNGV, per germline. Trimming removed 1 base from V and 10 bases from J; junction bases left unmatched: 5.

This clone has more than one count but fewer than ten. The chain couples TRBV6-5 to TRBJ2-3; D perhaps matches TRBD2 (7 bases). Between the trimmed V and J ends, which lost 2 bases and 2 bases, there was a span of 8 bases. CDR3 length: 14 residues. Germline V CDR1 and CDR2: MNHEY, SVGAGI. The CDR3 spells CASSYGGATDTQYF. The CDR3 region has the DNA TGTGCCAGCAGTTACGGGGGGGCCACAGATACGCAGTATTTT.

V gene TRBV19 combines with J gene TRBJ1-1; D call uncertain. Trimming took off 3 bases at V and 0 bases at J, with 8 bases between the two ends. The length of the CDR3 is 14 residues. The germline V gene encodes CDR1 LNHDA and CDR2 SQIVND (reference sequence). The CDR3 is CASSMIQLNTEAFF. As DNA, the CDR3 is TGTGCCAGTAGTATGATACAGCTGAACACTGAAGCTTTCTTT.

The rearrangement links TRBV6-5 to TRBJ2-6; 8 bases fit TRBD1. Germline values: CDR1 MNHEY, CDR2 SVGAGI. The V gene end was trimmed by 4 bases and the J gene end by 1 base; junction bases not matched to a gene: 0. The CDR3 runs to 15 residues. The CDR3 region is CASSWTGSGANVLTF. The DNA of the CDR3 is TGTGCCAGCAGTTGGACAGGGTCTGGGGCCAACGTCCTGACTTTC.

This clone was observed once. The rearrangement uses TRBV28 and TRBJ1-2; D is unclear. Trimming shortened V by 7 bases and J by 0 bases, and 9 bases separated the two germline ends. Germline V gene sequence: CDR1 MDHEN, CDR2 SYDVKM. The CDR3 spans 13 residues. The CDR3 DNA sequence: TGTGCCAGCATGGACTCCGCTAACTATGGCTACACCTTC. Amino acid sequence: CASMDSANYGYTF.

The chain carries TRBV7-8 and TRBJ2-1; 13 bases align to TRBD2. Germline V CDR1 and CDR2: SGHVS, FQNEAQ. Trimming removed 1 base from V and 8 bases from J; junction bases left unmatched: 2. The CDR3 contains 15 residues. DNA of the CDR3: TGTGCCAGCAGCTTAGACGGACTAGCGGGAGATGAGCAGTTCTTC. As protein: CASSLDGLAGDEQFF.

The chain has TRBV7-2 and TRBJ2-3; TRBD2 might be the D (6 bases). The CDR3 sequence is 14 residues long. The germline CDR1 and CDR2 sequences are SGHTA and FQGNSA. V lost 0 bases to trimming and J lost 4 bases, with 8 bases between them. CDR3 residues: CASSLAGGADTQYF. The CDR3 DNA is TGTGCCAGCAGCTTAGCGGGAGGAGCAGATACGCAGTATTTT.

This clone was counted a few times. The chain joins TRBV6-1 to TRBJ2-7; D unclear. The CDR3 is made up of 13 amino acids. The germline V gene encodes CDR1 MNHNS and CDR2 SASEGT. V lost 4 bases to trimming and J lost 2 bases, with 9 bases between them. This CDR3 reads CASSVGRTYEQYV. CDR3 DNA sequence: TGTGCCAGCAGTGTGGGCCGAACCTACGAGCAGTACGTC.

CDR3 DNA sequence: TGTGCCAGCTTCAGCGACCGAACCAATGAAAAACTGTTTTTT. It encodes CASFSDRTNEKLFF. The gene calls are TRBV2 and TRBJ1-4, with unresolved D. V lost 8 bases to trimming and J lost 5 bases, with 15 bases between them. The germline CDR1 and CDR2 sequences are SNHLY and FYNNEI. The length of the CDR3 is 14 residues.

The V and J genes are TRBV19 and TRBJ1-6; the D gene is possibly TRBD1 (6 bases). The V end lost 3 bases, the J end lost 13 bases, and 13 bases lay between the germline ends. The germline V gene encodes CDR1 LNHDA and CDR2 SQIVND (reference sequence). The CDR3 has 13 amino acids. The DNA for the CDR3 is TGTGCCAGTAGTATGGGCCAGGGGTTGCCCCTCCACTTT. It encodes CASSMGQGLPLHF.

CDR3: CASSAGLLNYGYTF. In nucleotides, the CDR3 is TGTGCCAGCAGTGCGGGACTCTTAAACTATGGCTACACCTTC. The rearrangement uses TRBV6-1 and TRBJ1-2; the D gene is possibly TRBD1 (5 bases). CDR3 length equals 14 residues. Germline CDR1 reads MNHNS; CDR2 reads SASEGT. The V end lost 4 bases, the J end lost 2 bases, and 11 bases lay between the germline ends.

The V and J genes are TRBV6-5 and TRBJ1-6; a weak D match, TRBD1 (6 bases). Germline CDR1 reads MNHEY; CDR2 reads SVGAGI. V lost 2 bases and J 7 bases, leaving 12 bases between the germline ends. The CDR3 is made up of 15 amino acids. Written as DNA, the CDR3 is TGTGCCAGCAGTTACGCCGGACAGCAGAATTCACCCCTCCACTTT. Protein product: CASSYAGQQNSPLHF.

This chain joins TRBV9 and TRBJ1-2; 9 positions agree with TRBD1. The CDR3 is 12 amino acids. V was clipped by 3 bases and J by 8 bases; unmatched bases: 2. Germline assignment: CDR1 SGDLS and CDR2 YYNGEE. This CDR3 reads CASSGTGEGYTF. The CDR3 coding sequence is TGTGCCAGCAGCGGGACAGGGGAAGGCTACACCTTC. The full variable domain, in which reference TRBV9 and TRBJ1-2 provide the parts outside the CDR3, is DSGVTQTPKHLITATGQRVTLRCSPRSGDLSVYWYQQSLDQGLQFLIQYYNGEERAKGNILERFSAQQFPDLHSELNLSSLELGDSALYFCASSGTGEGYTFGSGTRLTVV.

This clone was picked up a small number of times. The CDR3 DNA follows: TGCGCCAGCAGCTTGGACCAGGGGGCGGTTTCACCCCTCCACTTT. It codes for CASSLDQGAVSPLHF. The genes are TRBV5-1 and TRBJ1-6; 8 nucleotides agree with TRBD1. CDR1 and CDR2 from the germline V gene are SGHRS and YFSETQ. With V trimmed by 0 bases and J by 9 bases, 5 bases remained unmatched. The CDR3 sequence is 15 residues long.

This clone was recorded only once. The V and J genes are TRBV7-8 and TRBJ2-7; 12 nucleotides align to TRBD1. The germline CDR1 and CDR2 sequences are SGHVS and FQNEAQ. The CDR3 covers 15 residues. With V trimmed by 5 bases and J by 3 bases, 5 bases remained unmatched. The CDR3 sequence is CASSPGTGGFYEQYF. The CDR3 DNA is TGTGCCAGCAGCCCGGGGACAGGGGGCTTCTACGAGCAGTACTTC.

The rearrangement links TRBV6-1 to TRBJ1-1; D may be TRBD1 (6 bases). The V end lost 7 bases, the J end lost 3 bases, and 12 bases lay between the germline ends. Germline lookup yields CDR1 MNHNS and CDR2 SASEGT. The CDR3 extends over 13 amino acids. The CDR3 coding sequence is TGTGCCAGCACCAGGGGAATGGACACTGAAGCTTTCTTT. This gives the protein CASTRGMDTEAFF.

The rearrangement links TRBV11-3 to TRBJ2-7; D is uncertain. The V gene's germline CDR1 is SGHNT and CDR2 YENEEA. This CDR3 has 13 residues. V was cut by 4 bases and J by 5 bases, with 12 bases left in between. CDR3 coding DNA: TGTGCCAGCAGCTCCTCAGGTTCGAACGAGCAGTACTTC. Its protein is CASSSSGSNEQYF.

This chain connects TRBV7-2 to TRBJ2-3; no definite D call. CDR1 and CDR2 from the germline V gene are SGHTA and FQGNSA. Trimming took off 5 bases at V and 3 bases at J, with 6 bases between the two ends. CDR3 size: 12 residues. The CDR3 coding sequence is TGTGCCAGCAGCCCAGTAACAGATACGCAGTATTTT. This encodes CASSPVTDTQYF.

The V gene is TRBV9, the J gene TRBJ1-1, with D unresolved. Germline V lookup: CDR1 SGDLS, CDR2 YYNGEE. V was trimmed by 0 bases and J by 0 bases, leaving 12 bases between them. The CDR3 sequence is 16 residues long. The CDR3 DNA reads as TGTGCCAGCAGCGTAGCTGGCAGTCGAATGAACACTGAAGCTTTCTTT. This sequence encodes CASSVAGSRMNTEAFF.

The rearrangement joins TRBV25-1 to TRBJ2-7; 10 bases map to TRBD2. With 5 bases clipped from V and 6 bases from J, the junction kept 10 bases outside the gene matches. Looked up from germline, CDR1 is MGHDK and CDR2 is SYGVNS. This CDR3 region has 15 residues. The CDR3 loop reads CASSNLAGVVPEQYF. The CDR3 DNA follows: TGTGCCAGCAGTAATCTAGCGGGAGTTGTTCCCGAGCAGTACTTC.

As concerns this clone: One end of the junction does not line up with germline, which may come from a read error. The chain recombines TRBV7-7 with TRBJ2-3; the match to TRBD2 covers 10 bases. CDR1 is SSHAT and CDR2 is FNYEAQ in the germline V gene (reference sequence). The CDR3 has 16 residues. The CDR3 sequence is CASSFTAGGPADTQYF. Here the CDR3 DNA reads TGTGCTAGCAGCTTTACAGCGGGAGGGCCTGCAGATACGCAGTATTTT.

In DNA, the CDR3 is TGTGCCAGCAGCCGTACAGACTCCTACGAGCAGTACTTC. It encodes CASSRTDSYEQYF. The genes are TRBV5-6 and TRBJ2-7; no clear D gene. V lost 4 bases and J 0 bases, leaving 8 bases between the germline ends. This CDR3 region has 13 residues. The germline CDR1 and CDR2 sequences are SGHDT and YYEEEE. Variable domain in full (rest from reference TRBV5-6 and TRBJ2-7): DAGVTQSPTHLIKTRGQQVTLRCSPKSGHDTVSWYQQALGQGPQFIFQYYEEEERQRGNFPDRFSGHQFPNYSSELNVNALLLGDSALYLCASSRTDSYEQYFGPGTRLTVT.

The chain uses TRBV7-2 and TRBJ1-1; D is possibly TRBD1 (5 bases). Trimming took 1 base from V and 10 from J, leaving 10 bases between them. Germline V lookup: CDR1 SGHTA, CDR2 FQGNSA. The CDR3 length is 12 residues. The CDR3 sequence is CASSLDWGVAFF. DNA of the CDR3: TGTGCCAGCAGCTTAGATTGGGGGGTAGCTTTCTTT.

V and J are TRBV9 and TRBJ2-6, with 9 bases fitting TRBD1. The germline CDR1 and CDR2 sequences are SGDLS and YYNGEE. The CDR3 is 17 amino acids. The junction had 8 bases not matched to a gene; V was cut back by 6 bases and J by 1 base. The CDR3 loop reads CASIPGQGLSGANVLTF. CDR3 nucleotides: TGTGCCAGCATTCCGGGACAGGGCCTGTCTGGGGCCAACGTCCTGACTTTC.

This clone was detected once. V gene TRBV13 combines with J gene TRBJ1-1, with D possibly TRBD1 on 6 matching bases. This CDR3 is built from 17 residues. Germline values: CDR1 PRHDT, CDR2 FYEKMQ (reference sequence). Trimming took off 2 bases at V and 3 bases at J, with 19 bases between the two ends. CDR3 DNA sequence: TGTGCCAGCAGCTTAATTGGCGACCAGGGGCTTTACACTGAAGCTTTCTTT. Its translation: CASSLIGDQGLYTEAFF.

The V gene is TRBV25-1, the J gene TRBJ2-3; 9 nucleotides align to TRBD2. Losses at the gene ends were 1 base for V and 4 bases for J; bases not matched to a gene: 6. Looked up from germline, CDR1 is MGHDK and CDR2 is SYGVNS. This CDR3 comprises 16 residues. The CDR3 DNA follows: TGTGCCAGCAGTGAATCGAGCGGGGGGACAGCAGATACGCAGTATTTT. As protein: CASSESSGGTADTQYF.

The V and J genes are TRBV25-1 and TRBJ2-5; TRBD2 matches at 8 bases. This CDR3 spans 15 amino acids. Trimming took 6 bases from V and 5 from J; bases not matched to a gene: 11. Per the germline V gene, CDR1 is MGHDK and CDR2 is SYGVNS. The CDR3 nucleotides read TGTGCCAGCAGCCGCTCCGGGACTAGAGCTGAGACCCAGTACTTC. It translates to CASSRSGTRAETQYF.

The CDR3 sequence: CATSRGTLNTEAFF. CDR3 nucleotides: TGTGCCACCAGCAGGGGGACACTGAACACTGAAGCTTTCTTT. V is TRBV15 and J is TRBJ1-1, with D possibly TRBD1 on 6 matching bases. This CDR3 spans 14 amino acids. CDR1 is LNHNV and CDR2 is YYDKDF in the germline V gene (reference sequence). The V and J ends lost 3 bases and 0 bases respectively, with 8 bases between them.